This TCR beta chain was captured in a study of blood T cell repertoires in COVID-19. This clone has a handful of counts. Generated by immunoSEQ multiplex PCR, the TCRdb table keeps only in-frame clones and is missing some. The repertoire holds approximately 340,000 clones, with over 70% as singletons. The ends were cut back, 1 base at V and 10 bases at J, with 13 bases in the middle. The CDR3 runs to 13 residues. The germline V gene encodes CDR1 GTSNPN and CDR2 SVGIG (reference sequence). The rearrangement links TRBV30 to TRBJ1-4; D may be TRBD1 (5 bases). The sample comprised peripheral blood. This clonotype was sampled from a man in his thirties or forties with active or convalescent COVID-19. CDR3 bases: TGTGCCTGGAGTGGGGGAGGGACTCCAAAACTGTTTTTT. Amino acid sequence: CAWSGGGTPKLFF.